This T cell receptor beta chain was profiled in a study of T cell responses to AZD1222 COVID-19 vaccine (dated by TCRdb to 2020 to 2022). As for the study more broadly: AZD1222 recipients whose second dose came at about 4 weeks and those whose second dose came at about 12 weeks were combined into one group, since spike-specific TCR depth and breadth did not differ between the two schedules. A total of just over 230 trial participants underwent TCR sequencing, of whom under 220 had received two doses of AZD1222 and about 25 had received two doses of the MenACWY control vaccine. Trial participants were enrolled into age subgroups of 18-55, 56-69 and 70-plus years, which contained 148, 28 and 57 TCR-sequenced participants, respectively. Overall study outcomes, separate from this receptor: After two AZD1222 doses, both the breadth and the depth of spike-specific TCRs were significantly higher than at day 0 and than in MenACWY recipients. Because no samples from the day 14 peak response were available, repertoires could be characterized only after the peak T cell response. CD4 TCRs associated with the vaccine covered the entire spike protein, and the dominant responses were in regions 160-218 and 743-854. Conclusions about previously exposed vaccinees were limited because only five to seven AZD1222 recipients were SARS-CoV-2 seropositive at baseline. The 56-69-year group was small, and its depth increase did not reach significance, likely because of low power. Participants were mostly white British, with more females than males. The authors suggested clonal diversity may have been underestimated. Nearly half of unique spike-specific TCRs reportedly recognized epitopes outside regions mutated in the B.1.351 and B.1.1.7 variants.

The label giving this sample's time point can be read as: baseline before first vaccination. Vaccinee samples were obtained from the UK trials COV001 and COV002, which included a single-blind randomized controlled phase 2/3 trial of AZD1222 (ChAdOx1 nCoV-19) in healthy adults. For TCRbeta chain sequencing, PBMC samples from trial participants were taken at day 0 and at day 28 after the second dose. The CDR3 regions of human TCRbeta chains were analyzed by immunosequencing. The paper's data handling went like this. TCRs in the repertoires were matched against a reference library of SARS-CoV-2-specific TCRs that had been generated with the MIRA antigen-specificity platform. Breadth meant the fraction of unique TCRs that were SARS-CoV-2-associated, whereas depth meant the fraction of total T cells that were SARS-CoV-2-associated. Each spike-specific TCR was assigned to its reactive spike region and to a CD4 or CD8 class using the MIRA data. Log10-transformed breadth and depth values were compared by one-way ANOVA with Sidak's multiple comparisons tests. In its TCRdb copy, this immuneACCESS table keeps in-frame sequences only and misses some clones. Where compared with another copy, unresolved V genes explain less than half of these, and the others have no known cause. V, J and clone size derive from that table, while D and trimming were established from the DNA sequence. The sample contains 150,000 or so clones, roughly nine tenths of them found a single time. The top ten constitute 5% to 7.5% of the sample.

From the cysteine up to the phenylalanine, the CDR3 has a length of 13 residues. Left in the record is the CDR3 DNA by itself, 39 bases read in frame from the first base. CDR1 and CDR2, per the germline V gene, are SGHAT and FQNNGV. Clipping removes 4 bases from V and 4 bases from J, with 3 as the unmatched junction base count. Worth noting for this clone: Which antigen it targets is not known. Base qualities are not recorded, but no much larger clone differs from it by a single base.

This chain is built from TRBV11-2 and TRBJ1-1; 7 of the junction bases match TRBD1. Source: peripheral blood, taken on day 0 of AZD1222 vaccination. The TCR was taken from an adult in good health. DNA sequence: TGTGCCAGCAGCTACAGGGGATCCACTGAAGCTTTCTTT. Translated, it gives CASSYRGSTEAFF.